A selection of T cell receptor beta chains follows, all from one sample in a study of T cells in localized non-small cell lung cancer. Sequencing used immunoSEQ multiplex PCR; TCRdb keeps in-frame clones, though not all of them. The sample shows about 70,000 clones, roughly nine tenths of them seen only once. Source: peripheral blood, taken before any cancer treatment. All receptors come from a male donor older than 55 with stage III squamous cell lung carcinoma. The CDR3 runs from the conserved cysteine through the conserved F or W. Each record gives: J gene, V gene, clone size, D gene, CDR3 DNA, CDR3 protein. The D gene is left open where the match is weak. Part of the rows lack a size; the others show once, few, many or a class for expanded clones.

TRBJ1-2,TRBV27,NA,NA,TGTGCCAGCAGTTTAGTTGGGATTATAGGTCGGGACTATGGCTACACCTTC,CASSLVGIIGRDYGYTF
TRBJ1-1,TRBV29-1,NA,TRBD1,TGCAGCGTTGGATGGGACAGGAACACTGAAGCTTTCTTT,CSVGWDRNTEAFF
TRBJ2-5,TRBV4-1,NA,TRBD1,TGCGCCAGCAGTCTCGAGACAGGGGCGGTCGGGACCCAGTACTTC,CASSLETGAVGTQYF
TRBJ1-1,TRBV10-3,NA,NA,TGTGCCATCAGTGTAGGGAACACTGAAGCTTTCTTT,CAISVGNTEAFF
TRBJ2-3,TRBV9,NA,TRBD2,TGTGCCAGCAGCGTATTCCAAGCGGGGGTCAGGACAGATACGCAGTATTTT,CASSVFQAGVRTDTQYF
TRBJ2-2,TRBV11-3,NA,NA,TGTGCCAGCAGCTTAAGGAGCGGGGAGCTGTTTTTT,CASSLRSGELFF
TRBJ2-7,TRBV7-2,NA,NA,TGTGCCAGCAGCTCAACAGGGAGCTCCTACGAGCAGTACTTC,CASSSTGSSYEQYF
TRBJ2-3,TRBV11-1,once,TRBD2,TGTGCCAGCAGCTTAGTGCTGCGGGGGGGCCAGAAAGATACGCAGTATTTT,CASSLVLRGGQKDTQYF
TRBJ1-4,TRBV6-1,once,NA,TGTGCCAGCAGTGAAGCGCTTCAGGGTTCCGGTGAAAAACTGTTTTTT,CASSEALQGSGEKLFF
TRBJ1-4,TRBV28,NA,NA,TGTGCCAGCAGTTTGATAGGTTATAATGAAAAACTGTTTTTT,CASSLIGYNEKLFF
TRBJ2-7,TRBV12-5,NA,NA,TGTGCTAGTGGTTTGGAGGTCTACGAGCAGTACTTC,CASGLEVYEQYF
TRBJ1-1,TRBV18,NA,NA,TGTGCCAGCTACCGGGGAATCGCTGAAGCTTTCTTT,CASYRGIAEAFF
TRBJ1-6,TRBV5-1,NA,NA,TGCGCCAGCAGCTTGGGGGGTCTGGATTCACCCCTCCACTTT,CASSLGGLDSPLHF
TRBJ2-2,TRBV6-5,few,NA,TGTGCCAGCGGAAAATGGGACACCGGGGAGCTGTTTTTT,CASGKWDTGELFF
TRBJ1-1,TRBV18,once,TRBD1,TGTGCCAGCTCACCAAAACAGGGGGCAACAAACACTGAAGCTTTCTTT,CASSPKQGATNTEAFF
TRBJ1-5,TRBV6-5,NA,NA,TGTGCCAGCAGCCCGGACAGAAATCAGCCCCAGCATTTT,CASSPDRNQPQHF
TRBJ1-5,TRBV7-8,NA,NA,TGTGCCAGCAGTAAGTTTTCGCAGCAGCCCCAGCATTTT,CASSKFSQQPQHF
TRBJ2-7,TRBV19,once,TRBD1,TGTGCCAGTAGTCTCAAGGGGACAGGCGCTTCTCTATCCTACGAGCAGTACTTC,CASSLKGTGASLSYEQYF
TRBJ2-1,TRBV7-7,NA,TRBD2,TGTGCTAGCAGCCCCGGACTAGTTGGGGAGCAGTTCTTC,CASSPGLVGEQFF
TRBJ1-5,TRBV19,NA,NA,TGTGCCAGTAAAGCTCTACAAACGGGCAATCAGCCCCAGCATTTT,CASKALQTGNQPQHF
TRBJ1-3,TRBV5-1,NA,TRBD1,TGCGCCAGCAGCTTCCAGGGGGCAGATACTGGAAACACCATATATTTT,CASSFQGADTGNTIYF
TRBJ2-2,TRBV29-1,NA,NA,TGCAGCGTTGGGCCTCGAGGGACCGGGGAGCTGTTTTTT,CSVGPRGTGELFF
TRBJ1-5,TRBV4-2,NA,NA,TGTGCCAGCAGCCAAGGGAGGTTCCAGCCCCAGCATTTT,CASSQGRFQPQHF
TRBJ1-1,TRBV30,once,NA,TGTGCCTGGAGTGTCGGGACGGTGAACACTGAAGCTTTCTTT,CAWSVGTVNTEAFF
TRBJ2-1,TRBV5-6,NA,TRBD2,TGTGCCAGCAGCCCGCCGGGACTAGCGGGGGGACTGCCCTACAATGAGCAGTTCTTC,CASSPPGLAGGLPYNEQFF
TRBJ2-1,TRBV7-9,NA,NA,TGTGCCAGCAGCCGCGACGGAAGCTCCTACAATGAGCAGTTCTTC,CASSRDGSSYNEQFF
TRBJ2-2,TRBV7-3,NA,NA,TGTGCCAGCAGCTTCGGGGGCGCGGGCACCGGGGAGCTGTTTTTT,CASSFGGAGTGELFF
TRBJ2-2,TRBV11-2,NA,NA,TGTGCCAGCAGGCTGCTGGGGGCCTACACCGGGGAGCTGTTTTTT,CASRLLGAYTGELFF
TRBJ2-4,TRBV6-1,NA,NA,TGTGCCAGCAGTGTTAAAAACATTCAGTACTTC,CASSVKNIQYF
TRBJ2-2,TRBV5-1,NA,NA,TGCGCCAGCAGCGGCACGGGACGCTCGGCCGGGGAGCTGTTTTTT,CASSGTGRSAGELFF
TRBJ2-5,TRBV5-4,few,TRBD2,TGTGCCAGCAGCGGTGCGGGGGGGCGGGAGACCCAGTACTTC,CASSGAGGRETQYF
TRBJ2-1,TRBV19,NA,TRBD1,TGTGCCAGTAGTATAAAAGGGGGCGGTGAGCAGTTCTTC,CASSIKGGGEQFF
TRBJ1-1,TRBV30,NA,NA,TGTGCCTGGAGTCATGGGGGGGGAAATACTGAAGCTTTCTTT,CAWSHGGGNTEAFF
TRBJ1-1,TRBV20-1,NA,NA,TGCAGTGCTAGAGACAGTACTGAAGCTTTCTTT,CSARDSTEAFF
TRBJ2-6,TRBV6-5,NA,NA,TGTGCCAGCTCGTGGGCTTCTGGGGCCAACGTCCTGACTTTC,CASSWASGANVLTF
TRBJ1-2,TRBV18,NA,NA,TGTGCCAGCTCACCATCGGGATTAAATGGCTACACCTTC,CASSPSGLNGYTF
TRBJ1-2,TRBV19,few,TRBD1,TGTGCCAGTAGCGGACAGGGTCGTGGCTACACCTTC,CASSGQGRGYTF
TRBJ1-5,TRBV19,few,TRBD1,TGTGCCAGTGTGGGGGACAGAGGCCGCGTCGGGAGCAATCAGCCCCAGCATTTT,CASVGDRGRVGSNQPQHF
TRBJ2-5,TRBV29-1,NA,NA,TGCAGCGCTAGGGGGTCAGAAGAGACCCAGTACTTC,CSARGSEETQYF
TRBJ1-5,TRBV11-2,few,NA,TGTGCCAGCAGCTTAGAGTCAGGGGTCGGTCAGCCCCAGCATTTT,CASSLESGVGQPQHF
TRBJ1-4,TRBV2,NA,NA,TGTGCCAGCAGCAACTTGATAGGGAGTAATGAAAAACTGTTTTTT,CASSNLIGSNEKLFF
TRBJ1-3,TRBV27,NA,NA,TGTGCCAGCAGTTTTCGTTTCGACAGGAACTCTGGAAACACCATATATTTT,CASSFRFDRNSGNTIYF
TRBJ1-5,TRBV4-2,NA,NA,TGTGCCAGCAGCCAGAACAGGGCGAATCAGCCCCAGCATTTT,CASSQNRANQPQHF
TRBJ1-4,TRBV6-6,few,NA,TGTGCCAGCAGTTCAGGGCTCCAAGGAGCTAATGAAAAACTGTTTTTT,CASSSGLQGANEKLFF
TRBJ1-2,TRBV5-1,NA,NA,TGCGCCAGCAGCTCTGAACAGGGCTCCTATGGCTACACCTTC,CASSSEQGSYGYTF
TRBJ2-2,TRBV30,NA,NA,TGTGCCTGGAGTGTACTACGGGGATTACGGATCGGGGAGCTGTTTTTT,CAWSVLRGLRIGELFF
TRBJ2-7,TRBV6-1,NA,TRBD1,TGTGCCAGCAGTGTTCTTGGACAGGGGTTCGACGAGCAGTACTTC,CASSVLGQGFDEQYF
TRBJ1-2,TRBV4-1,NA,NA,TGCGCCAGCAGCCAAGATCAAGCCAACCTTAACTATGGCTACACCTTC,CASSQDQANLNYGYTF
TRBJ1-1,TRBV28,NA,NA,TGTGCCAGCAGTTTTTCAGGTGGTGGAAACACTGAAGCTTTCTTT,CASSFSGGGNTEAFF
TRBJ2-3,TRBV30,NA,NA,TGTGCCTGGAGTACCCTCGATACGCAGTATTTT,CAWSTLDTQYF
TRBJ2-1,TRBV29-1,NA,NA,TGCAGCGTTGCCCCTGGGACTTACAATGAGCAGTTCTTC,CSVAPGTYNEQFF
TRBJ2-1,TRBV11-2,NA,TRBD2,TGTGCCAGCAGCGCTACTTCTAGCGGGGGGACGGGTGAGCAGTTCTTC,CASSATSSGGTGEQFF
TRBJ1-2,TRBV28,NA,NA,TGTGCCAGCAGTAGGGGGGGCTCGGGCTACACCTTC,CASSRGGSGYTF
TRBJ1-3,TRBV2,NA,NA,TGTGCCAGCAGTCGGGAGGGAGGCTCTGGAAACACCATATATTTT,CASSREGGSGNTIYF
TRBJ1-6,TRBV7-2,NA,NA,TGTGCCAGCAGCTTAGGGCTCCTCCGGACCTATAATTCACCCCTCCACTTT,CASSLGLLRTYNSPLHF
TRBJ2-3,TRBV19,NA,TRBD2,TGTGCCAGTAGTTTGGGACTAGCAGGGGATACGCAGTATTTT,CASSLGLAGDTQYF
TRBJ1-5,TRBV6-5,NA,TRBD1,TGTGCCAGCAGTTCTCGACAGGGCGGCGGCAATCAGCCCCAGCATTTT,CASSSRQGGGNQPQHF
TRBJ1-2,TRBV19,NA,NA,TGTGCCGTAAAACGGACGGATACATATGGCTACACCTTC,CAVKRTDTYGYTF
TRBJ2-3,TRBV7-8,NA,TRBD2,TGTGCCAGCAGCTCCAGGGCTAGCGGGGGGCGCGGAGATACGCAGTATTTT,CASSSRASGGRGDTQYF
TRBJ1-1,TRBV10-3,NA,NA,TGTGCCATCAGTGAAGAGGACATTATGAACACTGAAGCTTTCTTT,CAISEEDIMNTEAFF